What follows describes a single T cell receptor beta chain. This clone's antigen is unknown. No per-base quality is available; no much larger clone lies one base away. Patients with autoimmune disease history or receiving systemic immunosuppression were excluded from the trial. Peripheral blood for TCR sequencing was collected from all dose cohorts at baseline, on cycle 4 day 1, and on cycle 7 day 1. The samples were drawn from a first-in-human, open-label, multicenter phase I dose-escalation trial of ivuxolimab. Adults with locally advanced or metastatic melanoma, renal cell carcinoma, hepatocellular carcinoma or head and neck squamous cell carcinoma were enrolled in the trial. Before TCR sequencing, CD4+ and CD8+ T cells were separately sorted from peripheral blood. According to the germline V gene, CDR1 reads MGHRA and CDR2 reads YSYEKL. V is pared back by 2 bases and J by 0 bases, with 8 bases lying between the germline termini. The CDR3 measures 15 amino acids from cysteine to phenylalanine. This entry keeps only the CDR3 DNA: 45 bases, framed from base 1.

Genomic DNA was isolated from the sorted cells so that the TCRbeta CDR3 region could be sequenced. The immunoSEQ Assay was used to sequence the TCRbeta CDR3 regions. This immuneACCESS table, as held by TCRdb, lists in-frame sequences with V and J called but not all clones. Of the missing ones, under half trace to an unresolved V gene in checked studies; the others have no known cause. This sample gives 35,000 to 40,000 clones in total; approximately 76% of them show up just once. Over 20% of the sample goes to the ten largest clones. This entry comes from a study of OX40 agonist ivuxolimab in advanced cancers. Background for the entire study: Ivuxolimab was a fully human IgG2 agonistic monoclonal antibody targeting the costimulatory receptor OX40 (CD134). Peripheral TCRbeta sequencing aimed to test whether ivuxolimab altered TCR sequence diversity and caused clonal T-cell expansion. Partial responses occurred in three dose-escalation patients: two with cutaneous melanoma and one with hepatocellular carcinoma. The monotherapy dose-escalation portion (N ≈ 52 patients) of the phase I ivuxolimab trial is reported in the paper. In the dose-escalation cohort, 82.7% of patients were male, and the mean age was around 60 years, with a range of 23 to 79. Intravenous ivuxolimab was administered to patients every 2 weeks at six dose levels: 0.01, 0.1, 0.3, 1.5, 3 and 10 mg/kg. Among the roughly 50 dose-escalation patients, about 19 had hepatocellular carcinoma, 15 or so melanoma, 9 renal cell carcinoma and 9 head and neck cancer. Prior anti-PD-1, anti-PD-L1 or anti-CTLA-4 therapy was permitted, and checkpoint inhibitors had been received by 30% to 40% of dose-escalation patients.

What the research found in general, with its limitations: After ivuxolimab, expanded clones were on average more numerous among CD8+ T cells than among CD4+ T cells. At doses from 0.1 to 3.0 mg/kg, clonal expansion was seen in both CD4+ and CD8+ blood T cells between baseline and week 6. Low levels of normalized T-cell clonal expansion were also seen in some nonresponding patients. In the 0.1-3.0 mg/kg groups, partial responders were among the patients with the lowest normalized peripheral clonal expansion, particularly in CD8+ T cells. Antigen specificity was not determined for the clonally expanded peripheral T cells.

The source of this sequence is an adult with an advanced solid tumor such as melanoma, head and neck, liver or kidney cancer. The sequence is built from TRBV4-1 and TRBJ2-1; the D gene is unclear. This specimen consisted of CD4+ or CD8+ T cells sorted from blood, obtained in a trial of the OX40 agonist ivuxolimab. The sequenced DNA is TGCGCCAGCAGCCAATTGGTAGTCTCCTACAATGAGCAGTTCTTC. Its amino acids are CASSQLVVSYNEQFF.